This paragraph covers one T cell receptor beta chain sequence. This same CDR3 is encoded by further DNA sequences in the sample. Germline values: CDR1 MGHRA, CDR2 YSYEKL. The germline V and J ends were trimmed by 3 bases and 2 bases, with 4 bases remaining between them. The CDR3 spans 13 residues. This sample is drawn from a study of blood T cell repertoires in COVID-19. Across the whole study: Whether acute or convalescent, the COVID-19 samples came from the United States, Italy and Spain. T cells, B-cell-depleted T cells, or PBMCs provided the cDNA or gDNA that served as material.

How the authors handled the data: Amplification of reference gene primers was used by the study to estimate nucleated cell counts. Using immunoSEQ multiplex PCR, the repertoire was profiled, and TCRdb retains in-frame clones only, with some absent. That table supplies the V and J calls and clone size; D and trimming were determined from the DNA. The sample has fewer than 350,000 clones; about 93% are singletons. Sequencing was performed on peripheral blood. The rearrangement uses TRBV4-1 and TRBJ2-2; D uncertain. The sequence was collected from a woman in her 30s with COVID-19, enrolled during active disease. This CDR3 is CASSQRNTGELFF. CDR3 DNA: TGCGCCAGCAGCCAGAGAAACACCGGGGAGCTGTTTTTT.